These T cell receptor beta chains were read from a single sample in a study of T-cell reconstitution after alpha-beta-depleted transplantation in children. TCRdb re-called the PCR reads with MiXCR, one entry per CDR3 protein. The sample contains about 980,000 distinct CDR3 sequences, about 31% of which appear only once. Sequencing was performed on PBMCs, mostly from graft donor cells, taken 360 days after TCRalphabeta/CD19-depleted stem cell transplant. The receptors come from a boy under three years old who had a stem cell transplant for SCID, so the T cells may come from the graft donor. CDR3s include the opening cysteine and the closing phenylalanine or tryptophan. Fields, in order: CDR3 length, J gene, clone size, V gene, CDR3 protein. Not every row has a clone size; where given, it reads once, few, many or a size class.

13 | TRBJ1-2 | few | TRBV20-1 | CSARDLINYGYTF
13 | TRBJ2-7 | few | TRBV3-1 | CASSLTQTYEQYF
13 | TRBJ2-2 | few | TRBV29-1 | CSVEGRSTGELFF
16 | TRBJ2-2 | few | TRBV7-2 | CASSLERLSNTGELFF
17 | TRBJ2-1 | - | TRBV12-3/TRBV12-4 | CASSPPRANLQYNEQFF
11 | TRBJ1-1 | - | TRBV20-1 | CSARYDWEAFF
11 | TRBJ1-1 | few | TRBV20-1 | CSASDRDQTFF
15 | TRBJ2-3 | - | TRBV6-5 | CASSYSVTNTDTQYF
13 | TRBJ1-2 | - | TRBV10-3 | CASRTGSNYGYTF
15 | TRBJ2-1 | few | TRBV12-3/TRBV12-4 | CASSSGQGSYNEQFF
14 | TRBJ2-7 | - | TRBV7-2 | CASSLESGTYEQYF
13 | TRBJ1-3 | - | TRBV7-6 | CASSSRTGNTIYF
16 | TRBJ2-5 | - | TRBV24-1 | CATSDGLGQFLETQYF
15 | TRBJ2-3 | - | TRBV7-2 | CASSLVAISTDTQYF
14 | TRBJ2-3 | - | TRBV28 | CASSLRGVPDTQYF
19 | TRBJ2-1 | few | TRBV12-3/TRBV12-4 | CASSLGLAGPLSSYNEQFF
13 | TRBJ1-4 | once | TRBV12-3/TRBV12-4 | CATRSRANEKLFF
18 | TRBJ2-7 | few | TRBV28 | CASRENRGKGLKSYEQYF
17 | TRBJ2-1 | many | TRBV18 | CASSPPSLAGAYNEQFF
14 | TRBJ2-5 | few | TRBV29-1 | CSVGGPGAGETQYF
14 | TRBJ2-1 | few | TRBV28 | CASSPADSDNEQFF
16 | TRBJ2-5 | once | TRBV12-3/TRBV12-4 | CASSRRLAGDQETQYF
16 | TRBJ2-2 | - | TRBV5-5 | CASSPDRPSNTGELFF
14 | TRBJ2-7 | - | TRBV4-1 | CASSRTGAPYEQYF
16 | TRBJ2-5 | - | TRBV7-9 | CASSPGREGHQETQYF
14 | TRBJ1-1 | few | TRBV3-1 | CASSHPSGRSEAFF
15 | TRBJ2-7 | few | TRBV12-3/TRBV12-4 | CASSLGGGPFYEQYF
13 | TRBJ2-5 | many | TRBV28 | CASSWAFQETQYF
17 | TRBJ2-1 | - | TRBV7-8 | CASSLVVRASSYNEQFF
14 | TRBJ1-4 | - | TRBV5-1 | CASSLGDRYEKLFF
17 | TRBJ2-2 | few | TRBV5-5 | CASSATGTGVNTGELFF
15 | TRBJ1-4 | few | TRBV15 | CATSRDGFTNEKLFF
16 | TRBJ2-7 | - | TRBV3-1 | CASSHSGLGSSYEQYF
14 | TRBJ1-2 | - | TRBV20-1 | CSARDPGGDYGYTF
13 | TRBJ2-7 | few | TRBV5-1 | CASSPAQGGVQYF
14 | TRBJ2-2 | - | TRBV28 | CASGSRPNTGELFF
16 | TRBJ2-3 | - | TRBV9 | CASSVLTSGSTDTQYF
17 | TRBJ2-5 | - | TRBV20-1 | CSARDPPEALLQETQYF
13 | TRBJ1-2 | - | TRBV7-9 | CASSEDRHYGYTF
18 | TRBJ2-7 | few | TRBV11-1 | CASSSDPPGHLRDYEQYF
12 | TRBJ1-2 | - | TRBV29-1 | CSVGQTPYGYTF